This entry features one T cell receptor beta chain sequence. Its antigen is not identified. These data belong to a study of blood T cells in healthy people across ages. Whole-study results and caveats: The study regarded diversity estimates from one million T cells as underestimates.

PCR was performed a second time for 7 to 11 cycles using a sample-barcoded 5' primer and a J-beta primer mix. Every cDNA was tagged by a template-switch adaptor with 12 random nucleotides. At least 2.5 million CDR3-containing paired-end reads were obtained per sample. TCRdb reanalysed the 5' RACE reads using MiXCR and keeps one entry per CDR3 protein. The table has 1.4 million or so distinct CDR3 sequences, 35% to 45% seen once; the top ten hold under 5%. This CDR3 spans 15 amino acids. The germline gives CDR1 SGHAT, CDR2 FQNNGV. V lost 4 bases, J lost 3 bases, and 7 bases stayed unmatched. At least 6 micrograms of total RNA were extracted per sample.

The sequenced sample consisted of blood. The chain combines TRBV11-2 with TRBJ2-5, with 8 positions matching TRBD2. This sequence originates from a woman under 30 in good health. CDR3 protein: CASSSPGGTKETQYF. The CDR3 DNA reads as TGTGCCAGCAGCTCCCCGGGGGGGACGAAAGAGACCCAGTACTTC.